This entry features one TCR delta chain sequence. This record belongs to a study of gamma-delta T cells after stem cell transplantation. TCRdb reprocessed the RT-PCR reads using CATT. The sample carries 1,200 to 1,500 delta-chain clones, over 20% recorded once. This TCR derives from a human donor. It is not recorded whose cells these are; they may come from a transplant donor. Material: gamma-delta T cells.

DNA for the CDR3: TGTGCTCTTGGGGAACATCCGCCCCTCCGCTCCTGGGACACCCGACAGATGTTTTTC. Encoded protein: CALGEHPPLRSWDTRQMFF. The V gene is TRDV1, the J gene TRDJ3; D unclear. Germline CDR1 and CDR2: TSWWSYY and QGS. The CDR3 is 19 amino acids. Trimming took off 1 base at V and 0 bases at J, with 13 bases between the two ends.